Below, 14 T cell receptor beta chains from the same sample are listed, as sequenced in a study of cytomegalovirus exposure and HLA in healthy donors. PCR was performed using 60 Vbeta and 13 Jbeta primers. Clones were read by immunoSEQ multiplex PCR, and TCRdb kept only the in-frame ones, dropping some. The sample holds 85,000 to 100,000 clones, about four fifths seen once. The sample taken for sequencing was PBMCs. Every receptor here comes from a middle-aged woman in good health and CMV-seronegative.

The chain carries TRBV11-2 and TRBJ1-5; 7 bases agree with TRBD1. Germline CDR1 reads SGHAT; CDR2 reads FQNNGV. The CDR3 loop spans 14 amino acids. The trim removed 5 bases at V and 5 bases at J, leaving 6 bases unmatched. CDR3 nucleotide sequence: TGTGCCAGCAGCGCTCAGGGGGGTCATCAGCCCCAGCATTTT. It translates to CASSAQGGHQPQHF.

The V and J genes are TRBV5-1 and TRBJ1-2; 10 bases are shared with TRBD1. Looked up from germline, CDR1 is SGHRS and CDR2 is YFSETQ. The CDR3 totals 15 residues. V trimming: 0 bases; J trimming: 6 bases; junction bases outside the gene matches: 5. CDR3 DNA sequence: TGCGCCAGCAGCTTGGGACAGGGGGCAGGAGATGGCTACACCTTC. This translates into CASSLGQGAGDGYTF.

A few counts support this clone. The CDR3 DNA is TGTGCCATCAGTGAGTCGACAGACTACAATGAGCAGTTCTTC. Protein: CAISESTDYNEQFF. The chain recombines TRBV10-3 with TRBJ2-1; tentatively, D is TRBD1 (5 bases). This CDR3 is 14 amino acids long. Trimming left V 0 bases short and J 3 bases short, with 6 bases between. Germline-derived CDR1 and CDR2 are ENHRY and SYGVKD.

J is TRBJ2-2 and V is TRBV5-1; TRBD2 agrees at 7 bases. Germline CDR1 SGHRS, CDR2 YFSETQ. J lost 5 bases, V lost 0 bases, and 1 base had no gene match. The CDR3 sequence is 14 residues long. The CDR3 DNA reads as TGCGCCAGCAGCTTGGACGGGGGGACCGGGGAGCTGTTTTTT. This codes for CASSLDGGTGELFF.

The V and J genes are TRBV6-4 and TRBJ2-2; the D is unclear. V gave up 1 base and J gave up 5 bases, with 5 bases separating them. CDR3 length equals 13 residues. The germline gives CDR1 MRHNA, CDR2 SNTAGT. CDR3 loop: CASSDFNTGELFF. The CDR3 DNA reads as TGTGCCAGCAGTGACTTTAATACCGGGGAGCTGTTTTTT.

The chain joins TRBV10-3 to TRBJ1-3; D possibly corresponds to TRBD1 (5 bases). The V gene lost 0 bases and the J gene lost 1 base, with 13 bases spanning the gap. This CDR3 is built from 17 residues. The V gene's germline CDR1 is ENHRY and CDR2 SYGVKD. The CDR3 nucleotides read TGTGCCATCAGTGAGTCGCGGGGCGGTGGGTCTGGAAACACCATATATTTT. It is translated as CAISESRGGGSGNTIYF.

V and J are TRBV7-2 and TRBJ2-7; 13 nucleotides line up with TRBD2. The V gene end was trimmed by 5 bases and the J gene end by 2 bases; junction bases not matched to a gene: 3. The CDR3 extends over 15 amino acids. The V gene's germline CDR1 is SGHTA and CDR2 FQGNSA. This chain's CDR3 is CASSRTSGGPYEQYF. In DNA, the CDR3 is TGTGCCAGCAGCAGGACTAGCGGGGGTCCCTACGAGCAGTACTTC.

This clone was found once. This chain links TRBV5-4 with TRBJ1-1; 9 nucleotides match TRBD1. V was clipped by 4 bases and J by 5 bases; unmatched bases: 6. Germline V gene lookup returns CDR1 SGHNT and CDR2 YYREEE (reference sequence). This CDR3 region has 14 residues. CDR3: CASSPYRGQTEAFF. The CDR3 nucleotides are TGTGCCAGCAGCCCCTACAGGGGGCAGACTGAAGCTTTCTTT.

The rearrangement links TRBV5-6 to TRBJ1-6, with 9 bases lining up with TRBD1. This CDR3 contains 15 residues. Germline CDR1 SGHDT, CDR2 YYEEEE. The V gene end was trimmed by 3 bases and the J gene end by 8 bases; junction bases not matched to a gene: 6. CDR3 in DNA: TGTGCCAGCAGCTGGGGGGACAGGGAGTATTCACCCCTCCACTTT. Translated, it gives CASSWGDREYSPLHF. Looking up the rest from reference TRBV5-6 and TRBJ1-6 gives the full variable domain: DAGVTQSPTHLIKTRGQQVTLRCSPKSGHDTVSWYQQALGQGPQFIFQYYEEEERQRGNFPDRFSGHQFPNYSSELNVNALLLGDSALYLCASSWGDREYSPLHFGNGTRLTVT.

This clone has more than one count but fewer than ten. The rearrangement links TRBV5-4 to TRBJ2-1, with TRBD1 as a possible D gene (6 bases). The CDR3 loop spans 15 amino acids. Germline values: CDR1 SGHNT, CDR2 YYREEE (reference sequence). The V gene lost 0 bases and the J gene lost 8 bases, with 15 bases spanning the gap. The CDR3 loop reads CASSLDREFSDEQFF. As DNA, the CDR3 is TGTGCCAGCAGCTTGGACAGGGAGTTTTCTGATGAGCAGTTCTTC.

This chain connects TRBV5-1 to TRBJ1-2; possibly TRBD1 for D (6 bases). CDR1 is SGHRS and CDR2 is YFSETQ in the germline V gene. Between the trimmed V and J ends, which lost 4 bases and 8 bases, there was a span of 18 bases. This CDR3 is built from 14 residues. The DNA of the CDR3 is TGCGCCAGCAGCCCCTCGGACAATCAGGGGGGCTACACCTTC. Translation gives CASSPSDNQGGYTF. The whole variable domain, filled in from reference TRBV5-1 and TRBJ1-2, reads KAGVTQTPRYLIKTRGQQVTLSCSPISGHRSVSWYQQTPGQGLQFLFEYFSETQRNKGNFPGRFSGRQFSNSRSEMNVSTLELGDSALYLCASSPSDNQGGYTFGSGTRLTVV.

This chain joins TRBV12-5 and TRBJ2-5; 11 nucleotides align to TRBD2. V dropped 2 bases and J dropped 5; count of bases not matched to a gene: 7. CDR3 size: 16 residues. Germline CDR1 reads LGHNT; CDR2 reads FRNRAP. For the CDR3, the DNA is TGTGCTAGTGGTTTGCGATTAGCGGGGGGGCCGGAGACCCAGTACTTC. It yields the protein CASGLRLAGGPETQYF.

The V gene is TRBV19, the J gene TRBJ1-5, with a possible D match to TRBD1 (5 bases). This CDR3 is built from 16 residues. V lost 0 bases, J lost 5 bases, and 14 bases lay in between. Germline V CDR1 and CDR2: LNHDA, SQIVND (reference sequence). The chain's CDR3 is CASSIDPGRGDQPQHF. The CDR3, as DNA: TGTGCCAGTAGTATAGATCCCGGACGGGGGGATCAGCCCCAGCATTTT.

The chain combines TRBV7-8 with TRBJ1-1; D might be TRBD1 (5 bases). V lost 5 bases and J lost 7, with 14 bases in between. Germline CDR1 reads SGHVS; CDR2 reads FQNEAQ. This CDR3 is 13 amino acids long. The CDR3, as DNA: TGTGCCAGCAGCCCTGGCGGGGGGAGTGAAGCTTTCTTT. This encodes CASSPGGGSEAFF.